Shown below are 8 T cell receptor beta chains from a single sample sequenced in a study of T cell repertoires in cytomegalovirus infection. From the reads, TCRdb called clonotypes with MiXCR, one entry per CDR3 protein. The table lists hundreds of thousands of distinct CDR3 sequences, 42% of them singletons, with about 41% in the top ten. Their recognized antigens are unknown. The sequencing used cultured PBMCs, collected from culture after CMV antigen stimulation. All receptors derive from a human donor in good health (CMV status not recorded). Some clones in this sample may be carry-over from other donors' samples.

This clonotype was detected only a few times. CDR3 in amino acids: CASSYSSRGLHYGYTF. The CDR3 coding sequence is TGTGCCAGCAGTTACTCGAGCAGGGGGCTACACTATGGCTACACCTTC. J is TRBJ1-2 and V is TRBV6-5; 8 bases are shared with TRBD1. CDR1 and CDR2 from the germline V gene are MNHEY and SVGAGI. After removal of 0 bases from V and 3 bases from J, the junction contained 6 bases not matched to a gene. This CDR3 is 16 amino acids long.

CDR3 loop: CASSALDGYTF. In DNA, the CDR3 is TGTGCCAGCAGCGCTCTCGATGGCTACACCTTC. V usage is TRBV9 and J usage is TRBJ1-2; unclear D gene. The V gene lost 3 bases and the J gene lost 6 bases, with 6 bases spanning the gap. Germline CDR1 is SGDLS and CDR2 is YYNGEE. This CDR3 is 11 amino acids long.

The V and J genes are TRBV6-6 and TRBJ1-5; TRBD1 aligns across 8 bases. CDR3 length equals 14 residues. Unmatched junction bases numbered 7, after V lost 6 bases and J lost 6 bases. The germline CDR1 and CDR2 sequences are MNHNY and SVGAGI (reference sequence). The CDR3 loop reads CASRYAGGVQPQHF. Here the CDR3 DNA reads TGTGCCAGCAGGTACGCAGGGGGCGTTCAGCCCCAGCATTTT.

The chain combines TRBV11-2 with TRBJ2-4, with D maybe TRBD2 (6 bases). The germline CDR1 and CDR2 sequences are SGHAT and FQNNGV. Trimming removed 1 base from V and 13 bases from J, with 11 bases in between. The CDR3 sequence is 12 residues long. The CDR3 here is CASSLGWDSQYF. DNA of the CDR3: TGTGCCAGCAGCTTAGGCTGGGACTCCCAGTACTTC.

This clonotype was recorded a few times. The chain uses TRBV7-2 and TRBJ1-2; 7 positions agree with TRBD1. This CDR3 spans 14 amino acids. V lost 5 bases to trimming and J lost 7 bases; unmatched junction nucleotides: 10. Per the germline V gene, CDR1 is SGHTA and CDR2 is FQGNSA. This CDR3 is CASSPGTAARGYTF. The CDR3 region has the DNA TGTGCCAGCAGCCCCGGGACAGCGGCGCGTGGCTACACCTTC.

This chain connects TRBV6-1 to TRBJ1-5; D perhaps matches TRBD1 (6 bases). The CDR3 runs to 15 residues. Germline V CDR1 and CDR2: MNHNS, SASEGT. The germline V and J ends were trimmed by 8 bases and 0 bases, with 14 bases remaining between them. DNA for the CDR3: TGTGCCAGCGAGGACAGAGAGTATAGCAATCAGCCCCAGCATTTT. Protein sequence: CASEDREYSNQPQHF.

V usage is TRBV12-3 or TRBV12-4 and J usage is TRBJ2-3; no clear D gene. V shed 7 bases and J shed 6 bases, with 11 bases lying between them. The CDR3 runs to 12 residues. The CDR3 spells CASTYYGDTQYF. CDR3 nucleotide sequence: TGTGCCAGCACTTACTATGGGGATACGCAGTATTTT.

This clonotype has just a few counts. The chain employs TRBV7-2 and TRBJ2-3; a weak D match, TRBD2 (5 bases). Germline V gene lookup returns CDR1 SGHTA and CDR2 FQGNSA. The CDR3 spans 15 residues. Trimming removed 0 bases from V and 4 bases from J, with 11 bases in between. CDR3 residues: CASSLAPAAADTQYF. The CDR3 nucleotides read TGTGCCAGCAGCTTAGCCCCAGCGGCCGCAGATACGCAGTATTTT. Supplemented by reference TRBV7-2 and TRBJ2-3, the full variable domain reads GAGVSQSPSNKVTEKGKDVELRCDPISGHTALYWYRQSLGQGLEFLIYFQGNSAPDKSGLPSDRFSAERTGGSVSTLTIQRTQQEDSAVYLCASSLAPAAADTQYFGPGTRLTVL.